This TCR beta chain was recorded in a study of beta chain features in type 1 diabetes. Background on the study: The patient and healthy donor groups were comparable for age, gender and cell yields.

Findings and caveats of the study: In all four CD4+ subsets, TCRB CDR3 length was significantly, moderately reduced in type 1 diabetes.

On this clone: Its antigen is unidentified.

Sequenced material consisted of expressed TCRB transcripts (all of the isolated RNA was reverse transcribed). Approximately 4 million reads on average were seen across naive, central memory and regulatory T cell samples. TCRdb's copy holds only in-frame clones and misses some; the assay was immunoSEQ multiplex PCR. The data contain a few hundred thousand clones, less than 15% of them seen just once; the ten biggest clones take up around 0.016%. The length of the CDR3 is 16 residues. The germline gives CDR1 SEHNR, CDR2 FQNEAQ (reference sequence). With V trimmed by 3 bases and J by 4 bases, 8 bases remained unmatched. Via CD45RO/CCR7/CD25/CD127/CD95/CD27, cells of the CD4+ naive, central memory, regulatory and stem cell-like memory subsets were sorted.

The J gene is TRBJ2-5, the V gene TRBV7-9, with 10 nucleotides matching TRBD2. Source material: naive CD4+ T cells from blood. The origin of this receptor is a woman aged 18 to 35 with type 1 diabetes. The CDR3 sequence is CASSFEREGQGETQYF. The DNA for the CDR3 is TGTGCCAGCAGCTTTGAGCGGGAGGGCCAAGGAGAGACCCAGTACTTC.